The entry that follows covers one TCR beta chain sequence. Its antigen is still unknown. No base-level quality is on record; no much larger clone is a single base apart. This entry belongs to a study of fetal regulatory T cell absence and autoimmunity (dated by TCRdb to the late 2010s). Broadly, across the study: The IPEX patients showed exocrine pancreas autoimmunity in the absence of clinical diabetes. Results the study describes overall, beyond this receptor: The TCR compartment showed significant oligoclonal enrichment in pancreas versus cord blood, with some top clones over 85-fold enriched. The oligoclonal enrichment was taken as support for antigen-driven autoimmunity in the pancreas before birth in IPEX syndrome. Cord blood and pancreas had broadly similar TRB gene family usage, resembling published neonatal and adult repertoires.

Amplification and barcoding of TCRbeta CDR3 regions were carried out by two-step multiplex PCR on the immunoSEQ human TCRbeta survey platform. Sequencing of the libraries was done on Illumina instruments, and IgH was sequenced in parallel from the same samples. In the paper's pipeline: Raw reads were filtered against IMGT V, D, J definitions and binned by a nearest-neighbor algorithm to remove PCR and sequencing errors. A clone was defined by an identical nucleotide sequence, and differential abundance between tissues was tested with a Fisher exact test for each clone at a pFDR threshold of p<0.01. A minimum inclusion filter of 10 in either sample excluded clones with frequencies too low for statistical inference. The immunoSEQ Analyzer was used for pairwise clonal comparisons, and IMGT tools were used to assess gene family usage. In TCRdb, the immuneACCESS table is reduced to in-frame sequences with V and J assigned. These tables do not hold every clone; where another copy was compared, an unresolved V gene accounts for under half, and the others remain unexplained. The V and J calls and clone size come from that table; D and trimming were worked out from the DNA. This sample holds just over 45,000 clones; roughly four fifths were observed only once. 0.41% of the sample is taken by the ten largest.

Sequences SGHRS (CDR1) and YFSETQ (CDR2) are obtained from the germline V gene. From the cysteine up to the phenylalanine, the CDR3 has a length of 14 residues. Here the CDR3 DNA is all that survives: 42 bases in frame from base 1. V is cut by 2 bases and J by 4 bases, and the space between the germline ends is 10 bases. The DNeasy Blood and Tissue Kit was used to extract roughly 2-3.1 ug of genomic DNA from umbilical cord blood or frozen pancreas. The rearranged segments are TRBV5-1 and TRBJ2-1; the D segment could be TRBD1, given 6 matching bases. Sequenced input: cord blood. The receptor's source is a newborn boy with IPEX syndrome. The base sequence is TGCGCCAGCAGCTTTTCAGGGGCTTACAATGAGCAGTTCTTC. It specifies CASSFSGAYNEQFF.